The 17 T cell receptor beta chains given below trace back to one sample, sequenced in a study of regulatory T cells in long-lasting Graves disease. Assembly of TCR beta libraries relied on iRepertoire HTBI primers together with Arm-PCR of CDR3 regions. TCRdb reanalysed the multiplex PCR reads using MiXCR and keeps one entry per CDR3 protein. The data hold approximately 480,000 distinct CDR3 sequences, with around 15% observed a single time. Sample time point: newly diagnosed GD, antithyroid drugs for less than 3 months. From RNA extracted from PBMCs, the TCR library was made. Another study also made use of these data, one on T cells in Graves' hyperthyroidism and ophthalmopathy.

The sample was peripheral blood mononuclear cells (PBMCs), taken at new diagnosis, from a patient treated with antithyroid drugs. The origin of the receptors is a man in his forties or fifties with Graves disease.

This clonotype was seen many times. The chain links TRBV11-2 to TRBJ2-2; the match to TRBD1 covers 7 bases. J was trimmed by 7 bases and V by 4 bases; bases with no gene match: 12. Germline V gives CDR1 SGHAT, CDR2 FQNNGV. The CDR3 runs 16 residues. CDR3 protein: CASSSLRGRIIGELFF. In nucleotides, the CDR3 is TGTGCCAGCAGCTCTCTGAGGGGGCGCATTATCGGGGAGCTGTTTTTT.

Details on this clonotype: A clone one base away is much larger, so this may be a read error. This sequence joins TRBV25-1 and TRBJ2-1; D perhaps matches TRBD2 (5 bases). CDR1 MGHDK and CDR2 SYGVNS come from the germline V gene. The CDR3 runs 15 residues. The CDR3 spells CASTERGIFYNEQFF. The CDR3 bases are TGTGCCAGCACTGAACGAGGGATATTCTACAATGAGCAGTTCTTC.

This chain links TRBV6-1 with TRBJ2-3, with 9 positions matching TRBD1. This CDR3 contains 19 residues. With V trimmed by 5 bases and J by 4 bases, 19 bases remained unmatched. CDR1 and CDR2 from the germline V gene are MNHNS and SASEGT. In DNA form, the CDR3 reads TGTGCCAGCAGTCCGACGGGACAGGGAAGGAATAGAGATTCAGATACGCAGTATTTT. Translation: CASSPTGQGRNRDSDTQYF.

This clonotype was counted at least ten times. The rearrangement links TRBV12-3 or TRBV12-4 to TRBJ2-5, with no clear D. Trimming took off 2 bases at V and 5 bases at J, with 6 bases between the two ends. CDR3 length equals 12 residues. CDR3 loop: CASSLSPETQYF. The CDR3 coding sequence is TGTGCCAGCAGTTTATCACCCGAGACCCAGTACTTC.

This clonotype occurred many times. The chain joins TRBV6-5 to TRBJ1-1, with D uncertain. Germline-derived CDR1 and CDR2 are MNHEY and SVGAGI. V lost 0 bases and J 4 bases, leaving 6 bases between the germline ends. The CDR3 runs 13 residues. CDR3 coding DNA: TGTGCCAGCAGTTACTCAAGGTCCACTGAAGCTTTCTTT. Amino acid sequence: CASSYSRSTEAFF.

This clonotype was counted at least ten times. V and J are TRBV5-1 and TRBJ2-3; TRBD2 matches at 9 bases. The CDR3 length is 16 residues. The ends lost 3 bases at V and 4 bases at J; junction bases unmatched: 9. Looked up from germline, CDR1 is SGHRS and CDR2 is YFSETQ. The CDR3 reads CASSSTSGWMADTQYF. CDR3 nucleotide sequence: TGCGCCAGCAGCTCGACTAGCGGTTGGATGGCAGATACGCAGTATTTT.

This clonotype was seen more than once but under ten times. A read error may be the cause here, since a much bigger clone is one base away. The chain joins TRBV2 to TRBJ2-1, with D tentatively TRBD1 (6 bases). Per germline, CDR1 SNHLY and CDR2 FYNNEI. The CDR3 covers 14 residues. CDR3 nucleotides: TGTGCCAGCAGTGATGAAAACAGGGACAATGAGCTGTTCTTC. The encoded protein is CASSDENRDNELFF.

This clonotype was seen many times. The rearrangement joins TRBV20-1 to TRBJ2-7; D is ambiguous. The CDR3 is made up of 12 amino acids. In germline, CDR1 is DFQATT, CDR2 SNEGSKA (reference sequence). Trimming removed 3 bases from V and 3 bases from J, with 9 bases in between. This CDR3 is CSASQQVYEQYF. The DNA for the CDR3 is TGCAGTGCTAGTCAGCAGGTCTACGAGCAGTACTTC.

The chain carries TRBV28 and TRBJ2-4, with D possibly TRBD2 on 6 matching bases. Germline V lookup: CDR1 MDHEN, CDR2 SYDVKM. V lost 3 bases to trimming and J lost 0 bases, with 30 bases between them. The CDR3 totals 22 residues. The DNA for the CDR3 is TGTGCCAGCAGTTTTTTCCCAACTACCAGGGAAAGCGGGCCTCTAGCCAAAAACATTCAGTACTTC. This codes for CASSFFPTTRESGPLAKNIQYF.

The chain recombines TRBV6-1 with TRBJ1-5; TRBD1 aligns across 7 bases. V lost 7 bases to trimming and J lost 5 bases; unmatched junction nucleotides: 5. This CDR3 is built from 13 residues. CDR1 and CDR2 (germline): MNHNS, SASEGT. The CDR3 bases are TGTGCCAGCAACAGGGGTATCGATCAGCCCCAGCATTTT. This sequence encodes CASNRGIDQPQHF.

This clonotype was found many times. The rearrangement joins TRBV12-3 or TRBV12-4 to TRBJ1-1; D is perhaps TRBD1 (5 bases). Deletions cut 6 bases from V and 0 bases from J, with 11 bases between. The CDR3 spans 14 residues. The CDR3 loop reads CASRIGAMNTEAFF. The DNA for the CDR3 is TGTGCCAGCAGGATAGGGGCCATGAACACTGAAGCTTTCTTT.

This chain uses TRBV16 with TRBJ2-3; TRBD2 might be the D (6 bases). V lost 3 bases, J lost 11 bases, and 15 bases lay in between. This CDR3 comprises 13 residues. Per the germline V gene, CDR1 is KGHSY and CDR2 is FQNENV. CDR3 nucleotide sequence: TGTGCCAGCAGCCATTCGGGACTCCCGGAGCAGTATTTT. It codes for CASSHSGLPEQYF.

The genes are TRBV28 and TRBJ2-2, with 7 bases aligning to TRBD1. After removal of 2 bases from V and 3 bases from J, the junction contained 3 bases not matched to a gene. Germline assignment: CDR1 MDHEN and CDR2 SYDVKM. This CDR3 has 15 amino acids. The CDR3 DNA reads as TGTGCCAGCAGTTTACCAGGGGGTTACACCGGGGAGCTGTTTTTT. It encodes CASSLPGGYTGELFF.

This clonotype was recorded at least ten times. The genes are TRBV28 and TRBJ2-1; 8 bases align to TRBD2. With 3 bases clipped from V and 4 bases from J, the junction kept 8 bases outside the gene matches. CDR1 MDHEN and CDR2 SYDVKM come from the germline V gene. The CDR3 spans 16 residues. DNA of the CDR3: TGTGCCAGCAGTTTCTCCGGGACTAGGGGTTACAATGAGCAGTTCTTC. Protein sequence: CASSFSGTRGYNEQFF. The whole variable domain, remainder taken from reference TRBV28 and TRBJ2-1, is DVKVTQSSRYLVKRTGEKVFLECVQDMDHENMFWYRQDPGLGLRLIYFSYDVKMKEKGDIPEGYSVSREKKERFSLILESASTNQTSMYLCASSFSGTRGYNEQFFGPGTRLTVL.

This clonotype was observed many times. The chain employs TRBV7-8 and TRBJ1-4; 7 bases agree with TRBD1. The CDR3 runs to 15 residues. With 4 bases clipped from V and 7 bases from J, the junction kept 9 bases outside the gene matches. Looked up from germline, CDR1 is SGHVS and CDR2 is FQNEAQ. The CDR3, as DNA: TGTGCCAGCAGCTCCCGGACAGGAAAGGCTGAAAAACTGTTTTTT. Its translation is CASSSRTGKAEKLFF.

This clonotype has a handful of counts. The V gene is TRBV3-1, the J gene TRBJ2-2; no clear D gene. The CDR3 covers 12 residues. The V and J ends lost 2 bases and 8 bases respectively, with 6 bases between them. The germline CDR1 and CDR2 sequences are LGHDT and YNNKEL (reference sequence). The CDR3 sequence is CASSQSGGELFF. The CDR3 DNA reads TGTGCCAGCAGCCAAAGTGGTGGGGAGCTGTTTTTT. The full variable domain, with the rest looked up from reference TRBV3-1 and TRBJ2-2, is DTAVSQTPKYLVTQMGNDKSIKCEQNLGHDTMYWYKQDSKKFLKIMFSYNNKELIINETVPNRFSPKSPDKAHLNLHINSLELGDSAVYFCASSQSGGELFFGEGSRLTVL.

This rearrangement joins TRBV28 to TRBJ2-1; the D gene is possibly TRBD2 (6 bases). Germline values: CDR1 MDHEN, CDR2 SYDVKM. This CDR3 is 13 amino acids long. Trimming pared 7 bases from V and 9 bases from J, leaving 16 bases between. CDR3 region: CASKVGGEAEQFF. CDR3 bases: TGTGCCAGCAAAGTGGGGGGAGAGGCTGAGCAGTTCTTC. The full variable domain, rest sourced from reference TRBV28 and TRBJ2-1, is DVKVTQSSRYLVKRTGEKVFLECVQDMDHENMFWYRQDPGLGLRLIYFSYDVKMKEKGDIPEGYSVSREKKERFSLILESASTNQTSMYLCASKVGGEAEQFFGPGTRLTVL.